One and the same sample provided the 32 T cell receptor beta chains below, sequenced in a study of CD8 T cells in ankylosing spondylitis (dated by TCRdb to 2016 to 2017). The library was obtained by 5' RACE. The reads were generated on an Illumina HiSeq 2500. TCRdb took the public reads, trimmed them with fastp at Q25, ran MiXCR for clone calling and kept in-frame beta chains. Each CDR3 protein appears once, grouped with its most common genes and DNA. The sample table contains about 220,000 distinct CDR3 sequences; only one count was recorded for more than 5.5% of them. The top ten clones comprise 12% to 15% of the sample. Their recognized antigens are unknown. On the study overall, not on this receptor specifically: Blood from ankylosing spondylitis patients appeared to be characterized by a TCR beta motif composed of about eight highly homologous amino acid variants.

Sequencing was carried out using blood, either unsorted or a sorted T cell fraction (not recorded which). The receptors originated from a male donor with ankylosing spondylitis.

This clonotype was detected many times. The genes are TRBV7-9 and TRBJ2-2; 11 bases line up with TRBD2. This CDR3 contains 17 residues. Germline V gene lookup returns CDR1 SEHNR and CDR2 FQNEAQ (reference sequence). Trimming cost V 1 base and J 2 bases; bases outside gene matches: 3. The CDR3 sequence is CASSLGGTSGNTGELFF. CDR3 in DNA: TGTGCCAGCAGCTTAGGAGGGACTAGCGGAAACACCGGGGAGCTGTTTTTT.

The chain combines TRBV19 with TRBJ2-6; 8 nucleotides align to TRBD1. The CDR3 contains 15 residues. V was pared by 7 bases and J by 4 bases, with 6 bases of the junction left unmatched. Germline V gene data show CDR1 as LNHDA and CDR2 as SQIVND (reference sequence). This CDR3 reads CASTSRDRGANVLTF. The CDR3 nucleotides read TGTGCCAGTACCTCCAGGGACAGGGGGGCCAACGTCCTGACTTTC.

In its sample, this clonotype was seen many times. This chain connects TRBV3-1 to TRBJ2-7, with D maybe TRBD1 (5 bases). Trimming left V 3 bases short and J 3 bases short, with 12 bases between. The CDR3 consists of 14 residues. Germline V gene lookup returns CDR1 LGHDT and CDR2 YNNKEL (reference sequence). The CDR3 DNA reads TGTGCCAGCAGCCATGCAGGGAAATTCTACGAGCAGTACTTC. Its protein is CASSHAGKFYEQYF.

In this sample, this clonotype turned up a few times. The V and J genes are TRBV28 and TRBJ1-5; D remains ambiguous. Germline assignment: CDR1 MDHEN and CDR2 SYDVKM. V was trimmed by 4 bases and J by 2 bases, leaving 9 bases between them. This CDR3 has 14 amino acids. Here the CDR3 DNA reads TGTGCCAGCAGTTATGGGCTACGCAATCAGCCCCAGCATTTT. It is translated as CASSYGLRNQPQHF.

Only a few counts were recorded for this clonotype. The gene calls are TRBV10-3 and TRBJ2-1; D not certain. This CDR3 is built from 14 residues. CDR1 and CDR2 (germline): ENHRY, SYGVKD. With 2 bases removed from V and 3 bases from J, the gap between germline ends came to 8 bases. The CDR3 reads CAISEALDYNEQFF. The DNA of the CDR3 is TGTGCCATCAGTGAGGCATTGGACTACAATGAGCAGTTCTTC.

This clonotype has a count of ten or more. The genes are TRBV29-1 and TRBJ2-7, with a possible D match to TRBD1 (6 bases). Trimming removed 4 bases from V and 1 base from J, with 23 bases in between. Germline-derived CDR1 and CDR2 are SQVTM and ANQGSEA. The CDR3 loop spans 17 amino acids. CDR3 nucleotides: TGCAGCGTTGGCTCGGGGAGTCAGGGGACCTTTTCCTACGAGCAGTACTTC. This sequence encodes CSVGSGSQGTFSYEQYF.

This clonotype was observed many times. The chain carries TRBV29-1 and TRBJ2-1; no clear D gene. Trimming took off 7 bases at V and 5 bases at J, with 6 bases between the two ends. Germline values: CDR1 SQVTM, CDR2 ANQGSEA. The CDR3 runs 10 residues. DNA of the CDR3: TGCAGCGCCGGTAACAATGAGCAGTTCTTC. It translates to CSAGNNEQFF.

Regarding this clonotype: Since a much larger clone is just one base distant, this may be a read error. The gene calls are TRBV4-3 and TRBJ2-7; D unresolved. Trimming removed 4 bases at V and 3 bases at J, with 19 bases between. This CDR3 is 16 amino acids long. Germline V CDR1 and CDR2: LGHNA, YSLEER. Written as DNA, the CDR3 is TGCGCCAGCAGCCGAGATGGGCACAGTTCTCTCTACGAGCAGTACTTC. It is translated as CASSRDGHSSLYEQYF.

The chain uses TRBV4-2 and TRBJ1-6; D call uncertain. Germline assignment: CDR1 LGHNA and CDR2 YNFKEQ. Trimming cost V 0 bases and J 6 bases, with 9 bases left between them. The CDR3 is made up of 15 amino acids. The CDR3: CASSQEILGNSPLHF. The CDR3 nucleotides are TGTGCCAGCAGCCAAGAGATCCTCGGTAATTCACCCCTCCACTTT.

This chain uses TRBV6-5 with TRBJ2-7, with a tentative D call TRBD2 (7 bases). Germline V gives CDR1 MNHEY, CDR2 SVGAGI. V lost 2 bases and J lost 3, with 20 bases in between. The CDR3 has 17 residues. CDR3: CASSYEKGARGLYEQYF. Written as DNA, the CDR3 is TGTGCCAGCAGTTACGAAAAGGGCGCGCGGGGGCTCTACGAGCAGTACTTC.

This clonotype turned up a few times. This rearrangement joins TRBV6-5 to TRBJ2-7; TRBD1 matches at 8 bases. CDR1 and CDR2 (germline): MNHEY, SVGAGI. The CDR3 sequence is 16 residues long. V shed 2 bases and J 4 bases; nucleotides not matched to a gene: 10. The CDR3 DNA reads as TGTGCCAGCAGTTACAGCTTCGGGACAGGCCGATACGAGCAGTACTTC. Its translation: CASSYSFGTGRYEQYF.

This rearrangement joins TRBV9 to TRBJ1-2, with TRBD1 matching over 7 bases. The germline V gene has CDR1 SGDLS and CDR2 YYNGEE. V was pared by 1 base and J by 0 bases, with 15 bases of the junction left unmatched. The CDR3 is 19 amino acids. The CDR3: CASSVRGGGAETSNYGYTF. The CDR3 DNA is TGTGCCAGCAGCGTAAGGGGAGGGGGCGCCGAGACCTCTAACTATGGCTACACCTTC.

At least ten counts were recorded for this clonotype. V is TRBV4-3 and J is TRBJ1-2; D ambiguous. CDR3 length: 15 residues. V shed 1 base and J shed 2 bases, with 11 bases lying between them. The germline V gene has CDR1 LGHNA and CDR2 YSLEER. DNA of the CDR3: TGCGCCAGCAGCCAAGTCCAAGCCGTGAACTATGGCTACACCTTC. It yields the protein CASSQVQAVNYGYTF.

This clonotype was counted ten times or more. This chain links TRBV7-9 with TRBJ1-5; D may be TRBD1 (6 bases). The V gene lost 5 bases and the J gene lost 0 bases, with 14 bases spanning the gap. The CDR3 is 16 amino acids. Germline V gene data show CDR1 as SEHNR and CDR2 as FQNEAQ (reference sequence). As DNA, the CDR3 is TGTGCCAGCAGCGCCGGGACACTATATAGCAATCAGCCCCAGCATTTT. This translates into CASSAGTLYSNQPQHF.

Ten or more counts support this clonotype. The chain combines TRBV9 with TRBJ2-3; 9 nucleotides match TRBD2. V dropped 0 bases and J dropped 0; count of bases not matched to a gene: 5. CDR3 length: 17 residues. Germline CDR1 is SGDLS and CDR2 is YYNGEE. The CDR3 loop is CASSVELAGTSTDTQYF. In DNA, the CDR3 is TGTGCCAGCAGCGTAGAGCTAGCGGGGACTAGCACAGATACGCAGTATTTT.

There are many counts of this clonotype. The gene calls are TRBV6-2 or TRBV6-3 and TRBJ1-1, with TRBD1 matching over 9 bases. Unmatched junction bases numbered 18, after V lost 8 bases and J lost 2 bases. Germline lookup yields CDR1 MNHEY and CDR2 SVGEGT. This CDR3 contains 18 residues. The CDR3, as DNA: TGTGCCAGCGGATACTTGAACAGGGGGCGCTTTTTTAACACTGAAGCTTTCTTT. This gives the protein CASGYLNRGRFFNTEAFF.

This clonotype was seen ten or more times. The rearrangement links TRBV5-1 to TRBJ2-2, with D possibly being TRBD1 or TRBD2 (6 bases each). Germline CDR1 SGHRS, CDR2 YFSETQ. Deletions cut 4 bases from V and 2 bases from J, with 15 bases between. The CDR3 is 16 residues long. CDR3 coding DNA: TGCGCCAGCAGCCCCCCGAGGGGGGAAAACACCGGGGAGCTGTTTTTT. Translating it yields CASSPPRGENTGELFF. The full variable domain, rest sourced from reference TRBV5-1 and TRBJ2-2, is KAGVTQTPRYLIKTRGQQVTLSCSPISGHRSVSWYQQTPGQGLQFLFEYFSETQRNKGNFPGRFSGRQFSNSRSEMNVSTLELGDSALYLCASSPPRGENTGELFFGEGSRLTVL.

The chain recombines TRBV28 with TRBJ2-1; TRBD2 matches at 13 bases. The trim removed 5 bases at V and 2 bases at J, leaving 12 bases unmatched. CDR1 is MDHEN and CDR2 is SYDVKM in the germline V gene. The length of the CDR3 is 19 residues. CDR3 DNA sequence: TGTGCCAGCAGTCCTGGGACTAGCGGGATAGGGGTAACCTACAATGAGCAGTTCTTC. This translates into CASSPGTSGIGVTYNEQFF.

This clonotype was picked up many times. This chain connects TRBV5-1 to TRBJ2-7; the D is unclear. Germline V CDR1 and CDR2: SGHRS, YFSETQ. The CDR3 length is 13 residues. Trimming removed 0 bases from V and 0 bases from J, with 4 bases in between. The CDR3: CASSLAISYEQYF. The CDR3 DNA sequence: TGCGCCAGCAGCTTGGCAATCTCCTACGAGCAGTACTTC.

There are many counts of this clonotype. J is TRBJ2-7 and V is TRBV7-9; weak D call: TRBD1 (6 bases). The germline gives CDR1 SEHNR, CDR2 FQNEAQ (reference sequence). The CDR3 totals 11 residues. The CDR3 nucleotides read TGTGCAATCGGGACACTCTACGAGCAGTACTTC. It specifies CAIGTLYEQYF. Combining the CDR3 with reference TRBV7-9 and TRBJ2-7 gives the whole variable domain DTGVSQNPRHKITKRGQNVTFRCDPISEHNRLYWYRQTLGQGPEFLTYFQNEAQLEKSRLLSDRFSAERPKGSFSTLEIQRTEQGDSAMYLCAIGTLYEQYFGPGTRLTVT.

This clonotype was counted at least ten times. The chain couples TRBV11-2 to TRBJ2-5; TRBD1 matches 7 bases. After removal of 1 base from V and 4 bases from J, the junction contained 12 bases not matched to a gene. Germline values: CDR1 SGHAT, CDR2 FQNNGV. The CDR3 covers 17 residues. CDR3 loop: CASSLVWTLTGPETQYF. CDR3 DNA: TGTGCCAGCAGCTTAGTTTGGACTTTGACAGGGCCAGAGACCCAGTACTTC.

This clonotype was counted a few times. The chain recombines TRBV25-1 with TRBJ2-5; either TRBD1 or TRBD2 may fit D (5 bases each). This CDR3 contains 16 residues. V lost 1 base and J 4 bases, leaving 16 bases between the germline ends. In germline, CDR1 is MGHDK, CDR2 SYGVNS. CDR3 sequence: CASSELGDPVTETQYF. DNA of the CDR3: TGTGCCAGCAGTGAATTGGGGGATCCGGTCACAGAGACCCAGTACTTC.

The V gene is TRBV27, the J gene TRBJ2-3; 11 bases map to TRBD2. The CDR3 contains 15 residues. Germline V gives CDR1 MNHEY, CDR2 SMNVEV (reference sequence). Losses at the gene ends were 3 bases for V and 4 bases for J; bases not matched to a gene: 3. CDR3 DNA: TGTGCCAGCAGTTTCTTAGCGGGAGGGGCAGATACGCAGTATTTT. Its protein is CASSFLAGGADTQYF.

This clonotype was counted ten times or more. The chain has TRBV27 and TRBJ1-1; maybe TRBD1 (5 bases). This CDR3 is built from 17 residues. The V and J ends lost 5 bases and 4 bases respectively, with 23 bases between them. Germline lookup yields CDR1 MNHEY and CDR2 SMNVEV (reference sequence). The CDR3 is CASSPGTLRGVVTEAFF. CDR3 DNA sequence: TGTGCCAGCAGTCCCGGGACGCTTAGGGGTGTCGTCACTGAAGCTTTCTTT.

This clonotype showed up many times. The chain uses TRBV4-3 and TRBJ2-5; 7 bases line up with TRBD1. CDR3 length: 15 amino acids. V shed 2 bases and J 4 bases; nucleotides not matched to a gene: 7. In germline, CDR1 is LGHNA, CDR2 YSLEER. CDR3 sequence: CASSQRQGGIETQYF. For the CDR3, the DNA is TGCGCCAGCAGCCAACGACAGGGCGGAATAGAGACCCAGTACTTC.

This clonotype was detected a few times. The V gene is TRBV13, the J gene TRBJ2-7; tentatively, D is TRBD1 (6 bases). CDR1 PRHDT and CDR2 FYEKMQ come from the germline V gene (reference sequence). This CDR3 contains 13 residues. V lost 5 bases to trimming and J lost 6 bases, with 14 bases between them. CDR3 sequence (DNA): TGTGCCAGCAGCCCCGAACAGGGTTCCGAGCAGTACTTC. The encoded protein is CASSPEQGSEQYF.

This clonotype has only one observation. A much more abundant neighbour one base away suggests this may be a read error. The J gene is TRBJ2-3, the V gene TRBV5-1; D is tentatively TRBD1 or TRBD2 (6 bases each). The germline gives CDR1 SGHRS, CDR2 YFSETQ. The CDR3 runs 16 residues. The DNA for the CDR3 is TGCGACAGCAGCAGGAATGAGGGGGGAGTCACAGATACGCAGTATTTT. This encodes CDSSRNEGGVTDTQYF.

J is TRBJ2-6 and V is TRBV2, with D maybe TRBD1 (5 bases). Germline CDR1 SNHLY, CDR2 FYNNEI. CDR3 length: 15 residues. V was shortened by 6 bases and J by 0 bases, with 9 bases between the two germline ends. The CDR3 loop reads CASRQVLSGANVLTF. CDR3 DNA: TGTGCCAGCAGACAGGTTCTCTCTGGGGCCAACGTCCTGACTTTC. The variable domain in full, completed from reference TRBV2 and TRBJ2-6, reads EPEVTQTPSHQVTQMGQEVILRCVPISNHLYFYWYRQILGQKVEFLVSFYNNEISEKSEIFDDQFSVERPDGSNFTLKIRSTKLEDSAMYFCASRQVLSGANVLTFGAGSRLTVL.

There are many counts of this clonotype. This chain uses TRBV9 with TRBJ2-2, with D unresolved. Trimming removed 0 bases from V and 3 bases from J, with 3 bases in between. Germline loops: CDR1 SGDLS, CDR2 YYNGEE. This CDR3 spans 13 amino acids. CDR3 nucleotides: TGTGCCAGCAGCGTAGGGGACACCGGGGAGCTGTTTTTT. Protein: CASSVGDTGELFF.

This clonotype was counted at least ten times. The chain combines TRBV7-2 with TRBJ2-5; no reliable D call. The ends were cut back, 5 bases at V and 2 bases at J, with 9 bases in the middle. The CDR3 totals 13 residues. Looked up from germline, CDR1 is SGHTA and CDR2 is FQGNSA. The CDR3 loop reads CASSRVGQETQYF. In DNA form, the CDR3 reads TGTGCCAGCAGCCGTGTGGGGCAAGAGACCCAGTACTTC.

This clonotype occurred a few times. The chain has TRBV9 and TRBJ1-1; D not resolved. Trimming took 0 bases from V and 5 from J, leaving 5 bases between them. CDR3 length: 12 residues. Germline assignment: CDR1 SGDLS and CDR2 YYNGEE. The CDR3 spells CASSVGETEAFF. CDR3 sequence (DNA): TGTGCCAGCAGCGTAGGGGAGACTGAAGCTTTCTTT.

The CDR3 DNA reads as TGCAGCGTTGAGGACTCAAACCGGGGTGGCTACACCTTC. It encodes CSVEDSNRGGYTF. This sequence joins TRBV29-1 and TRBJ1-2; D unresolved. Trimming removed 3 bases from V and 7 bases from J, with 15 bases in between. This CDR3 spans 13 amino acids. Germline V gene lookup returns CDR1 SQVTM and CDR2 ANQGSEA.